The rows below give T cell receptor beta chains drawn from one sample of a study of shared clonotypes between healthy human individuals. The table came from immunoSEQ multiplex PCR; TCRdb's copy has only in-frame clones and leaves some out. The sample has over 150,000 clones, approximately 62% seen once; the top ten hold more than 9%. The source material was memory CD4+ T cells sorted from blood. The receptor source for this set is a man aged 25 to 40 in good health. Both conserved end residues are part of each CDR3. The order of the fields is CDR3 protein, CDR3 DNA, D gene, J gene, V gene, clone size. The D gene is left open where the match is weak. Expanded clones get a size class; other rows say once, few or many, or leave the size out.

cdr3_aa: CASSTMTPQSRANVLTF
cdr3_nt: TGTGCCAGCAGCACGATGACGCCACAAAGTCGGGCCAACGTCCTGACTTTC
d_call: -
j_call: TRBJ2-6
v_call: TRBV7-7
clone_size: -

cdr3_aa: CAISNRDSGANVLTF
cdr3_nt: TGTGCCATCAGTAACAGGGACTCTGGGGCCAACGTCCTGACTTTC
d_call: -
j_call: TRBJ2-6
v_call: TRBV10-3
clone_size: -

cdr3_aa: CASSLGRTLSSYEQYF
cdr3_nt: TGTGCCAGCAGCTTAGGTCGTACTCTTAGCTCCTACGAGCAGTACTTC
d_call: -
j_call: TRBJ2-7
v_call: TRBV7-8
clone_size: -

cdr3_aa: CAIRGLVGDYEQYF
cdr3_nt: TGTGCCATCAGGGGCCTCGTGGGAGACTACGAGCAGTACTTC
d_call: -
j_call: TRBJ2-7
v_call: TRBV10-3
clone_size: -

cdr3_aa: CASSGRRGWGETQYF
cdr3_nt: TGTGCCAGCAGCGGAAGACGGGGTTGGGGAGAGACCCAGTACTTC
d_call: -
j_call: TRBJ2-5
v_call: TRBV7-9
clone_size: -

cdr3_aa: CASSLNGAGNTIYF
cdr3_nt: TGTGCCAGCAGCTTGAACGGGGCTGGAAACACCATATATTTT
d_call: -
j_call: TRBJ1-3
v_call: TRBV5-4
clone_size: -

cdr3_aa: CASRRPGLPTGELFF
cdr3_nt: TGCGCCAGCAGGAGACCGGGACTCCCCACCGGGGAGCTGTTTTTT
d_call: -
j_call: TRBJ2-2
v_call: TRBV4-1
clone_size: -

cdr3_aa: CATPRREASYEQYF
cdr3_nt: TGCGCCACCCCCCGCAGGGAGGCTTCCTACGAGCAGTACTTC
d_call: -
j_call: TRBJ2-7
v_call: TRBV5-1
clone_size: -

cdr3_aa: CASSPQTSALVNEQFF
cdr3_nt: TGTGCCAGCTCACCACAGACTAGCGCCCTCGTTAATGAGCAGTTCTTC
d_call: TRBD2
j_call: TRBJ2-1
v_call: TRBV18
clone_size: -

cdr3_aa: CASSGQPSYEQYF
cdr3_nt: TGTGCCTCCAGTGGACAGCCTTCCTACGAGCAGTACTTC
d_call: -
j_call: TRBJ2-7
v_call: TRBV27
clone_size: -

cdr3_aa: CAWRQNTEAFF
cdr3_nt: TGTGCCTGGAGACAGAACACTGAAGCTTTCTTT
d_call: -
j_call: TRBJ1-1
v_call: TRBV30
clone_size: -

cdr3_aa: CASSPGTSGTRGTDTQYF
cdr3_nt: TGTGCCAGCTCACCGGGGACTAGCGGGACCCGTGGCACAGATACGCAGTATTTT
d_call: TRBD2
j_call: TRBJ2-3
v_call: TRBV18
clone_size: -

cdr3_aa: CASSKISGSSEQYF
cdr3_nt: TGTGCCAGCAGCAAAATTAGCGGGAGCAGCGAGCAGTACTTC
d_call: TRBD2
j_call: TRBJ2-7
v_call: TRBV11-3
clone_size: -

cdr3_aa: CASFRGTDANRAFF
cdr3_nt: TGTGCCAGCTTTCGGGGTACGGACGCAAATAGGGCTTTCTTT
d_call: -
j_call: TRBJ1-1
v_call: TRBV6-5
clone_size: few

cdr3_aa: CASRTSTGEQYF
cdr3_nt: TGTGCCAGCAGGACCTCGACTGGAGAGCAGTACTTC
d_call: -
j_call: TRBJ2-7
v_call: TRBV6-6
clone_size: -

cdr3_aa: CASSSTDYEQYF
cdr3_nt: TGTGCCAGCAGCTCCACAGATTACGAGCAGTACTTC
d_call: -
j_call: TRBJ2-7
v_call: TRBV11-2
clone_size: -

cdr3_aa: CASSKTSGRAGEQFF
cdr3_nt: TGTGCCAGCAGCAAAACTAGCGGGAGGGCCGGTGAGCAGTTCTTC
d_call: TRBD2
j_call: TRBJ2-1
v_call: TRBV7-9
clone_size: -

cdr3_aa: CATLGYTF
cdr3_nt: TGTGCCACCCTCGGCTACACCTTC
d_call: -
j_call: TRBJ1-2
v_call: TRBV2
clone_size: -

cdr3_aa: CASRTGGSYNEQFF
cdr3_nt: TGTGCCAGCAGGACAGGGGGCTCCTACAATGAGCAGTTCTTC
d_call: TRBD1
j_call: TRBJ2-1
v_call: TRBV27
clone_size: -

cdr3_aa: CASSLAGGGGTDTQYF
cdr3_nt: TGTGCCAGCAGCTTAGCAGGGGGCGGGGGCACAGATACGCAGTATTTT
d_call: -
j_call: TRBJ2-3
v_call: TRBV7-2
clone_size: -

cdr3_aa: CASSPGQGRTGELFF
cdr3_nt: TGCGCCAGCAGCCCCGGACAGGGAAGGACCGGGGAGCTGTTTTTT
d_call: TRBD1
j_call: TRBJ2-2
v_call: TRBV5-1
clone_size: -

cdr3_aa: CASSLIPPRNSGANVLTF
cdr3_nt: TGCGCCAGCAGCTTGATCCCCCCACGTAACTCTGGGGCCAACGTCCTGACTTTC
d_call: -
j_call: TRBJ2-6
v_call: TRBV5-1
clone_size: -

cdr3_aa: CASSSGGATPYEQYF
cdr3_nt: TGTGCCAGCAGTTCCGGGGGAGCCACCCCCTACGAGCAGTACTTC
d_call: -
j_call: TRBJ2-7
v_call: TRBV28
clone_size: -

cdr3_aa: CASSLGGVSYNEQFF
cdr3_nt: TGTGCCAGCAGTTTGGGGGGGGTTTCCTACAATGAGCAGTTCTTC
d_call: TRBD2
j_call: TRBJ2-1
v_call: TRBV28
clone_size: -

cdr3_aa: CASSLEGREGYTQYF
cdr3_nt: TGTGCCAGCAGCTTAGAGGGCCGGGAGGGATATACGCAGTATTTT
d_call: TRBD2
j_call: TRBJ2-3
v_call: TRBV7-2
clone_size: -

cdr3_aa: CASSSGTGYQPQHF
cdr3_nt: TGTGCCAGCAGTTCCGGGACAGGGTACCAGCCCCAGCATTTT
d_call: TRBD1
j_call: TRBJ1-5
v_call: TRBV27
clone_size: -